A single TCR beta chain is shown here with its context. This receptor's antigen is unknown. One base away there is no much larger clone; base qualities are not given. The germline ends are 9 bases apart after V is trimmed by 3 bases and J by 1 base. Including cysteine and phenylalanine, the CDR3 has 14 amino acids. This entry keeps only the CDR3 DNA: 42 bases, framed from base 1. From a lookup of the germline V gene, CDR1 and CDR2 are SGHAT and FQNNGV. Library preparation employed the immunoSEQ multiplex PCR assay. TCRdb took this table from immuneACCESS and kept in-frame rearrangements with V and J called. Such tables lack part of the clones; where checked against another copy, unresolved V genes explain under half of the gap, and the rest is unexplained. A total of some 150,000 clones appear in this sample, about 94% of them only once. The ten largest clones add up to over 12% of the sample. The sample belongs to a study of control samples from healthy donors and cancer patients (dated by TCRdb to 2018 to 2020).

The chain joins TRBV11-2 to TRBJ1-1, with the D gene uncertain. Sequenced: PBMCs. This receptor was obtained from a man aged 60-69 years with colorectal cancer. The DNA is as follows: TGTGCCAGCAGCTTCGGACTGACGAACACTGAAGCTTTCTTT. Its amino acids are CASSFGLTNTEAFF.